What follows are 6 T cell receptor beta chains derived from one specimen sequenced in a study of TIL therapy for anti-PD-1-resistant metastatic lung cancer (dated by TCRdb to about 2021). The time point tag for this specimen amounts to: pre-treatment sample, taken before nivolumab and TIL therapy. Excised metastases, mostly pleural nodules or supraclavicular lymph nodes, were used as baseline tumor samples and were taken from the same resection from which TIL were grown. TCR beta CDR3 regions were amplified from genomic DNA by bias-controlled multiplex PCR with the immunoSEQ v3 hsTCRB kit. TCRdb limited this immuneACCESS table to in-frame rearrangements with V and J called. A share of clones is missing; checked studies link under half to unresolved V genes, and the rest is unexplained. Present in this sample are tens of thousands of clones, roughly 70% of which were seen just once. About 6% of the sample is taken by the ten largest.

The sample consisted of tumor tissue, taken at baseline. The source of these receptors is a person aged 25 to 80 with non-small cell lung cancer.

V gene TRBV5-1 combines with J gene TRBJ2-7; D is undetermined. Germline CDR1 is SGHRS and CDR2 is YFSETQ. V was shortened by 1 base and J by 4 bases, with 9 bases between the two germline ends. The CDR3 runs to 13 residues. In DNA, the CDR3 is TGCGCCAGCAGCTTGCGAGTTGGGTACGAGCAGTACTTC. It encodes CASSLRVGYEQYF. Drawing the rest from reference TRBV5-1 and TRBJ2-7, the complete variable domain is KAGVTQTPRYLIKTRGQQVTLSCSPISGHRSVSWYQQTPGQGLQFLFEYFSETQRNKGNFPGRFSGRQFSNSRSEMNVSTLELGDSALYLCASSLRVGYEQYFGPGTRLTVT.

V and J are TRBV5-8 and TRBJ1-1; D is unclear. Deletions cut 2 bases from V and 9 bases from J, with 8 bases between. The CDR3 is made up of 11 amino acids. Germline lookup yields CDR1 SGHTS and CDR2 YDEGEE. CDR3 region: CASSFRTQAFF. The CDR3 DNA is TGTGCCAGCAGCTTCCGGACTCAAGCTTTCTTT.

The chain is built from TRBV4-1 and TRBJ2-1; D possibly corresponds to TRBD2 (5 bases). V gave up 0 bases and J gave up 3 bases, with 9 bases separating them. The V gene's germline CDR1 is MGHRA and CDR2 YSYEKL. This CDR3 has 15 amino acids. DNA for the CDR3: TGCGCCAGCAGCCAAGATACCGGACTCTACAATGAGCAGTTCTTC. This translates into CASSQDTGLYNEQFF.

The chain links TRBV30 to TRBJ1-5; D is uncertain. Germline loops: CDR1 GTSNPN, CDR2 SVGIG (reference sequence). V was trimmed by 1 base and J by 0 bases, leaving 13 bases between them. The CDR3 consists of 16 residues. The CDR3 sequence is CAWSGGSPVSNQPQHF. As DNA, the CDR3 is TGTGCCTGGAGTGGTGGCAGCCCTGTTAGCAATCAGCCCCAGCATTTT.

This clone was counted a few times. The chain links TRBV7-2 to TRBJ1-2, with 7 bases identical to TRBD1. This CDR3 is 14 amino acids long. The germline gives CDR1 SGHTA, CDR2 FQGNSA. The junction had 4 bases not matched to a gene; V was cut back by 3 bases and J by 3 bases. The CDR3 spells CASSLQQGYYGYTF. The CDR3 DNA is TGTGCCAGCAGCTTGCAACAGGGGTACTATGGCTACACCTTC.

The chain joins TRBV5-5 to TRBJ2-1; D is unresolved. Germline V gene sequence: CDR1 SGHKS, CDR2 YYEKEE (reference sequence). V was pared by 0 bases and J by 8 bases, with 18 bases between. The CDR3 runs to 16 residues. Here the CDR3 DNA reads TGTGCCAGCAGCTTGGTGCACATGGGTCTGATGGATGAGCAGTTCTTC. Amino acid sequence: CASSLVHMGLMDEQFF.